These 18 T cell receptor beta chains came from one sample sequenced in a study of T cells in Graves' hyperthyroidism and ophthalmopathy. RNA transcripts served as the template for amplifying TCR beta CDR3 regions. First-round RT-PCR of the TCR CDR3 relied on the HTBI primer set. TCRdb re-derived calls from the multiplex PCR reads in MiXCR, one entry per CDR3 protein. The sample consists of around 540,000 distinct CDR3 sequences, roughly 50% of them appearing once. Specimen: peripheral blood or thyroid tissue (not recorded which). The receptors originated from a woman aged 18-35 years with Graves' hyperthyroidism.

The chain joins TRBV7-2 to TRBJ1-1; TRBD1 matches at 12 bases. Germline CDR1 is SGHTA and CDR2 is FQGNSA. The CDR3 is 13 amino acids. The CDR3 reads CARGDRGLTEAFF. The CDR3 nucleotides read TGTGCTAGGGGGGACAGGGGGCTGACTGAAGCTTTCTTT.

This clonotype was detected many times. This chain links TRBV7-7 with TRBJ2-5; D not certain. There are 15 residues in the CDR3. Trimming pared 3 bases from V and 5 bases from J, leaving 16 bases between. CDR1 is SSHAT and CDR2 is FNYEAQ in the germline V gene (reference sequence). This CDR3 reads CASSLGSGAGETQYF. The CDR3 coding sequence is TGTGCCAGCAGCTTGGGTTCAGGTGCTGGGGAGACCCAGTACTTC.

The rearrangement joins TRBV7-8 to TRBJ2-5; tentatively, D is TRBD1 or TRBD2 (5 bases each). The germline V gene has CDR1 SGHVS and CDR2 FQNEAQ. There are 15 residues in the CDR3. V was cut by 4 bases and J by 4 bases, with 16 bases left in between. CDR3 sequence reads: CASSWWGSEGETQYF. The CDR3 region has the DNA TGTGCCAGCAGCTGGTGGGGGAGTGAGGGAGAGACCCAGTACTTC. Drawing the rest from reference TRBV7-8 and TRBJ2-5, the complete variable domain is GAGVSQSPRYKVAKRGQDVALRCDPISGHVSLFWYQQALGQGPEFLTYFQNEAQLDKSGLPSDRFFAERPEGSVSTLKIQRTQQEDSAVYLCASSWWGSEGETQYFGPGTRLLVL.

In its sample, this clonotype was seen many times. The chain joins TRBV25-1 to TRBJ2-5; D possibly corresponds to TRBD1 (6 bases). The CDR3 loop spans 12 amino acids. The V gene lost 8 bases and the J gene lost 5 bases, with 12 bases spanning the gap. Germline V gene data show CDR1 as MGHDK and CDR2 as SYGVNS. In DNA, the CDR3 is TGTGCCAGCGGGGACAACCCCGAGACCCAGTACTTC. Translated, it gives CASGDNPETQYF.

This clonotype was observed at least ten times. J is TRBJ1-1 and V is TRBV24-1; D uncertain. The V end lost 3 bases, the J end lost 6 bases, and 10 bases lay between the germline ends. Germline V gene data show CDR1 as KGHDR and CDR2 as SFDVKD. CDR3 length equals 13 residues. CDR3 in DNA: TGTGCCACCAGTGATACCAAGAATCCTGAAGCTTTCTTT. This encodes CATSDTKNPEAFF.

The J gene is TRBJ1-1, the V gene TRBV10-3, with 7 bases lining up with TRBD1. CDR1 and CDR2 (germline): ENHRY, SYGVKD. Losses at the gene ends were 6 bases for V and 3 bases for J; bases not matched to a gene: 4. This CDR3 has 13 residues. CDR3 in DNA: TGTGCCATCAGAGGGGGCGCGGACACTGAAGCTTTCTTT. This sequence encodes CAIRGGADTEAFF.

The CDR3 region is CASSLTAIRETQYF. DNA for the CDR3: TGTGCCAGCAGCTTGACAGCCATCCGGGAGACCCAGTACTTC. This chain connects TRBV12-3 or TRBV12-4 to TRBJ2-5; D might be TRBD1 (5 bases). CDR3 length equals 14 residues. V dropped 6 bases and J dropped 5 bases, with 16 bases sitting between them.

The chain recombines TRBV25-1 with TRBJ2-5; no clear D gene. This CDR3 comprises 8 residues. CDR1 MGHDK and CDR2 SYGVNS come from the germline V gene. V shed 11 bases and J shed 5 bases, with 3 bases lying between them. CDR3: CAWETQYF. CDR3 nucleotides: TGTGCCTGGGAGACCCAGTACTTC.

In its sample, this clonotype was seen once. This rearrangement joins TRBV7-9 to TRBJ1-6; TRBD1 aligns across 7 bases. J lost 13 bases, V lost 1 base, and 13 bases had no gene match. In germline, CDR1 is SEHNR, CDR2 FQNEAQ (reference sequence). The CDR3 covers 16 residues. The CDR3 coding sequence is TGTGCCAGCAGCTTAGGGACGGGTGGACAGGCTTATCCCCTCCACTTT. Its translation is CASSLGTGGQAYPLHF.

V is TRBV7-9 and J is TRBJ1-1; unclear D gene. V shed 6 bases and J shed 5 bases, with 10 bases lying between them. The germline V gene encodes CDR1 SEHNR and CDR2 FQNEAQ (reference sequence). The CDR3 is made up of 12 amino acids. The CDR3 reads CASRAGETEAFF. The CDR3 DNA is TGTGCCAGCAGGGCCGGGGAGACTGAAGCTTTCTTT.

The chain carries TRBV7-9 and TRBJ2-5; 9 positions match TRBD2. CDR3 size: 13 residues. The junction had 2 bases not matched to a gene; V was cut back by 4 bases and J by 5 bases. The V gene's germline CDR1 is SEHNR and CDR2 FQNEAQ (reference sequence). CDR3 in amino acids: CASSYSGSETQYF. In nucleotides, the CDR3 is TGTGCCAGCAGCTATAGCGGGAGTGAGACCCAGTACTTC. Full variable domain (rest looked up from reference TRBV7-9 and TRBJ2-5): DTGVSQNPRHKITKRGQNVTFRCDPISEHNRLYWYRQTLGQGPEFLTYFQNEAQLEKSRLLSDRFSAERPKGSFSTLEIQRTEQGDSAMYLCASSYSGSETQYFGPGTRLLVL.

This clonotype appeared a few times. CDR3 residues: CSASVGTF. For the CDR3, the DNA is TGCAGTGCTTCCGTCGGAACCTTC. The V gene is TRBV20-1, the J gene TRBJ1-2, with no clear D. The CDR3 covers 8 residues. Germline V lookup: CDR1 DFQATT, CDR2 SNEGSKA (reference sequence). Trimming shortened V by 5 bases and J by 14 bases, and 9 bases separated the two germline ends.

This clonotype has just a few counts. This sequence joins TRBV6-1 and TRBJ2-7; 15 bases fit TRBD2. The germline gives CDR1 MNHNS, CDR2 SASEGT. V lost 5 bases to trimming and J lost 6 bases; unmatched junction nucleotides: 2. This CDR3 contains 14 residues. In DNA form, the CDR3 reads TGTGCCAGCAGTCCGGGACTAGCGGGAGGCGAGCAGTACTTC. Its translation: CASSPGLAGGEQYF.

This clonotype was picked up a small number of times. This chain connects TRBV7-9 to TRBJ2-7, with D unresolved. The CDR3 runs 15 residues. V lost 4 bases to trimming and J lost 6 bases, with 19 bases between them. CDR1 is SEHNR and CDR2 is FQNEAQ in the germline V gene (reference sequence). The CDR3 nucleotides are TGTGCCAGCAGCTCGTCCGCTAGTTCACCCTCCGAGCAGTACTTC. Protein product: CASSSSASSPSEQYF.

The chain carries TRBV7-8 and TRBJ2-7; D could derive from TRBD1 or TRBD2 (6 bases each). Trimming removed 4 bases at V and 2 bases at J, with 12 bases between. The CDR3 has 14 residues. Per the germline V gene, CDR1 is SGHVS and CDR2 is FQNEAQ. CDR3 region: CASSSPRGAYEQYF. CDR3 DNA: TGTGCCAGCAGCTCCCCAAGGGGGGCCTACGAGCAGTACTTC.

As concerns this clonotype: The junction shows a germline mismatch at one end, possibly a read error. The chain recombines TRBV6-1 with TRBJ1-5; tentative D call: TRBD1 (5 bases). Germline CDR1 and CDR2: MNHNS and SASEGT. The CDR3 totals 13 residues. The CDR3 sequence is CAGRVTGGQPQHF. In DNA form, the CDR3 reads TGTGCCGGCAGAGTCACGGGGGGGCAGCCCCAGCATTTT.

The chain employs TRBV7-9 and TRBJ1-2, with no clear D. This CDR3 is 15 amino acids long. The V gene's germline CDR1 is SEHNR and CDR2 FQNEAQ (reference sequence). The V gene lost 4 bases and the J gene lost 2 bases, with 14 bases spanning the gap. The CDR3 DNA is TGTGCCAGCAGCTACCACCTGGGCGAGAACTATGGCTACACCTTC. Protein sequence: CASSYHLGENYGYTF.

The J gene is TRBJ2-2, the V gene TRBV9, with 12 bases matching TRBD2. V shed 3 bases and J 6 bases; nucleotides not matched to a gene: 0. Germline V gene sequence: CDR1 SGDLS, CDR2 YYNGEE. The CDR3 has 14 residues. CDR3 coding DNA: TGTGCCAGCAGCGGGACTAGCGGGGCCGGGGAGCTGTTTTTT. Protein product: CASSGTSGAGELFF.